A selection of T cell receptor beta chains follows, all from one sample in a study of Ad26.COV2.S vaccination and SARS-CoV-2 variants. Assay: immunoSEQ multiplex PCR; the TCRdb copy retains only in-frame clones and omits some. The sample holds around 400,000 clones, over 75% seen once. The sample in question was peripheral blood, obtained in a trial of Ad26.COV2.S vaccine versus placebo. The source of these receptors is a person between 18 and 60 years old who received the Ad26.COV2.S COVID-19 vaccine or a placebo. The CDR3 runs from the conserved cysteine through the conserved F or W. D genes are given only for firm matches. Clone sizes are given selectively: once, few, many, or a class where the clone is expanded.

CASSLLAQASSYNEQFF	TGTGCCAGCAGCTTGCTCGCACAGGCAAGTTCCTACAATGAGCAGTTCTTC	NA	once	TRBJ2-1	TRBV5-6
CASSVDRGLQFGYEQFF	TGTGCCAGCAGTGTGGACAGGGGGCTCCAGTTTGGGTATGAGCAGTTCTTC	TRBD1	NA	TRBJ2-1	TRBV2
CASSLSGNSNQPQHF	TGCGCCAGCAGCTTATCTGGGAATAGCAATCAGCCCCAGCATTTT	NA	NA	TRBJ1-5	TRBV5-1
CASSYRQGTGYTF	TGTGCCAGCAGTTATAGGCAGGGTACTGGCTACACCTTC	NA	NA	TRBJ1-2	TRBV6-5
CAWSVGGIDTGELFF	TGTGCCTGGAGTGTTGGTGGGATTGACACCGGGGAGCTGTTTTTT	NA	many	TRBJ2-2	TRBV30
CASSLRGGGETQYF	TGTGCCAGCAGTTTAAGAGGGGGCGGCGAGACCCAGTACTTC	TRBD1	NA	TRBJ2-5	TRBV28
CASLGGIYEQYF	TGTGCCAGCCTGGGAGGGATCTACGAGCAGTACTTC	TRBD2	few	TRBJ2-7	TRBV6-5
CASSIPGEYYGYTF	TGTGCCAGTAGTATCCCAGGAGAATACTATGGCTACACCTTC	NA	few	TRBJ1-2	TRBV19
CASSPGIHTGELFF	TGTGCCAGCTCACCAGGGATTCACACCGGGGAGCTGTTTTTT	NA	NA	TRBJ2-2	TRBV18
CASGTRPRDRGQRTEAFF	TGTGCCAGCGGAACCCGTCCCCGAGACAGGGGGCAGCGCACTGAAGCTTTCTTT	TRBD1	once	TRBJ1-1	TRBV28
CASSYSGLPGSGGELFF	TGCGCCAGCAGCTACTCGGGACTACCGGGGTCGGGCGGGGAGCTGTTTTTT	TRBD2	NA	TRBJ2-2	TRBV4-1
CASSVGVATNEKLFF	TGTGCCAGCAGCGTAGGAGTTGCAACTAATGAAAAACTGTTTTTT	NA	once	TRBJ1-4	TRBV9
CASSAGSPNEKLFF	TGTGCCAGCAGCGCAGGGAGTCCTAATGAAAAACTGTTTTTT	NA	NA	TRBJ1-4	TRBV9
CASKGNADTQYF	TGTGCCAGTAAAGGGAATGCAGATACGCAGTATTTT	NA	NA	TRBJ2-3	TRBV19
CASSQAGGGEQFF	TGTGCCAGCAGCCAGGCGGGAGGGGGTGAGCAGTTCTTC	TRBD2	NA	TRBJ2-1	TRBV3-1/TRBV3-2
CANSRDRGTDTQYF	TGTGCCAACTCCCGGGACAGGGGGACAGATACGCAGTATTTT	TRBD1	NA	TRBJ2-3	TRBV2
CASSARGQRETQYF	TGTGCCAGCAGCGCCCGGGGACAGCGGGAGACCCAGTACTTC	TRBD1	NA	TRBJ2-5	TRBV9
CASSLKRQVEQFF	TGTGCCAGCAGCCTTAAGAGACAGGTTGAGCAGTTCTTC	NA	NA	TRBJ2-1	TRBV9
CASSLGLLDEQFF	TGTGCCAGCAGTTTAGGGTTGCTCGATGAGCAGTTCTTC	NA	NA	TRBJ2-1	TRBV12-3/TRBV12-4
CASSQSQGQMNTEAFF	TGTGCCAGCAGCCAATCCCAGGGACAGATGAACACTGAAGCTTTCTTT	TRBD1	once	TRBJ1-1	TRBV4-2
CASSPHPGLAGGTDYEQYF	TGTGCCAGTAGTCCTCACCCGGGACTAGCGGGAGGTACTGACTACGAGCAGTACTTC	TRBD2	few	TRBJ2-7	TRBV19
CASRPPSTDTQYF	TGTGCCAGCAGACCTCCTAGCACAGATACGCAGTATTTT	NA	NA	TRBJ2-3	TRBV5-4
CASSETDDEQFF	TGTGCCAGCAGTGAAACAGACGATGAGCAGTTCTTC	NA	NA	TRBJ2-1	TRBV2
CASSPGTDYKNIQYF	TGTGCCAGCAGCCCTGGGACGGACTACAAAAACATTCAGTACTTC	NA	NA	TRBJ2-4	TRBV27
CASSVGGRDEQFF	TGTGCCAGCAGCGTTGGCGGGAGAGATGAGCAGTTCTTC	TRBD2	NA	TRBJ2-1	TRBV9
CASSKGPGVYGYTF	TGTGCCAGCTCAAAAGGCCCAGGAGTATATGGCTACACCTTC	NA	NA	TRBJ1-2	TRBV18